This TCR beta chain was recovered during a study of neurological immune-mediated disorders. Overall study findings and caveats: No CDR3 amino acid sequences were shared by expanded clones across subjects, suggesting private repertoires in all groups. Levels of TCR clonal expansion peaked in HTLV-1-associated myelopathy and reached their lowest in multiple sclerosis, under those of healthy controls.

The making of cDNA relied on 5'RACE with 10-nucleotide random UMIs. MiXCR, run by TCRdb on the 5' RACE reads, gives a single entry per CDR3 protein. The sample gives 50,000 to 70,000 distinct CDR3 sequences, roughly an eighth of which show up once; over 8.5% is in the top ten. This clonotype was picked up many times. Antigen: not known. V lost 6 bases, J lost 2 bases, and 14 bases lay in between. This CDR3 has 13 residues. The germline V gene has CDR1 SQVTM and CDR2 ANQGSEA. Sequencing input: PBMCs. The source of this sequence is a woman aged 60 to 75 with HTLV-1-associated myelopathy (HAM/TSP). This sequence joins TRBV29-1 and TRBJ2-7, with D maybe TRBD2 (6 bases). The CDR3 sequence: CSVDPGGTYEQYF. The CDR3 DNA reads TGCAGCGTCGACCCTGGAGGGACCTACGAGCAGTACTTC.